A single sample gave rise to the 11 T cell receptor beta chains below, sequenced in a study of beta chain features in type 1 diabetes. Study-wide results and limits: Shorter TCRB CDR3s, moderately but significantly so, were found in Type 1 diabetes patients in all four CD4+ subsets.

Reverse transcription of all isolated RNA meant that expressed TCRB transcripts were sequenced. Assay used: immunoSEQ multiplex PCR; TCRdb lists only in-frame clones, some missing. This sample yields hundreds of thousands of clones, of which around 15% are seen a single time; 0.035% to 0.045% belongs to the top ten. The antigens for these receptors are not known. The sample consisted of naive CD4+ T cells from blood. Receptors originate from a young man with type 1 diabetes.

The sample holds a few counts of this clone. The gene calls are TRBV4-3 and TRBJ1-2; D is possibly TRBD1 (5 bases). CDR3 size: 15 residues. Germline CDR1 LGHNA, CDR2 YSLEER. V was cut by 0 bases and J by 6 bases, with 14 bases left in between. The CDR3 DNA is TGCGCCAGCAGCCAAGAGGGATGGGGACCTGATGGCTACACCTTC. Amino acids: CASSQEGWGPDGYTF.

The CDR3 loop is CASSPSGGGGTEAFF. In DNA, the CDR3 is TGTGCCAGCAGCCCGTCAGGGGGCGGGGGCACTGAAGCTTTCTTT. This chain links TRBV7-3 with TRBJ1-1; the match to TRBD1 covers 8 bases. Germline V gives CDR1 SGHTA, CDR2 FQGTGA. V lost 5 bases, J lost 4 bases, and 9 bases stayed unmatched. This CDR3 contains 15 residues.

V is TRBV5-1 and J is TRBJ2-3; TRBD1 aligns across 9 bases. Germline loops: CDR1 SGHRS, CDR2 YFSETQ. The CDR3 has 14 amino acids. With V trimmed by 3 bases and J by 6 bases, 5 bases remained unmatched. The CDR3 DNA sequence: TGCGCCAGCAGCTCCGGGACAGGGCGGGATACGCAGTATTTT. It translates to CASSSGTGRDTQYF.

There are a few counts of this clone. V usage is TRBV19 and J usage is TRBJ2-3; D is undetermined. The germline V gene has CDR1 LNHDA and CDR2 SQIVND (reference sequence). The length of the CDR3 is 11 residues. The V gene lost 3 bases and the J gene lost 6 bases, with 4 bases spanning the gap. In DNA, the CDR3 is TGTGCCAGTAGTATGGGGGATACGCAGTATTTT. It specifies CASSMGDTQYF.

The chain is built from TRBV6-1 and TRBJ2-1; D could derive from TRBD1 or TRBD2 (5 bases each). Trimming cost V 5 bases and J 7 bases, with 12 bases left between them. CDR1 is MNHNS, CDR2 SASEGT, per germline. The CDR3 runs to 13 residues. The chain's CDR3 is CASSRGRTNEQFF. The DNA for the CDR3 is TGTGCCAGCAGTCGGGGCCGGACGAATGAGCAGTTCTTC.

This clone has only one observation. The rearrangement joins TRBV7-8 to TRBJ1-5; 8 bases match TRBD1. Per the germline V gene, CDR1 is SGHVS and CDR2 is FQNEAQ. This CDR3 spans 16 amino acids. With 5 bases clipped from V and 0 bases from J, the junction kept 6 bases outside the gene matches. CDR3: CASSLPGQASNQPQHF. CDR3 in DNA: TGTGCCAGCAGCCTACCGGGACAGGCTAGCAATCAGCCCCAGCATTTT.

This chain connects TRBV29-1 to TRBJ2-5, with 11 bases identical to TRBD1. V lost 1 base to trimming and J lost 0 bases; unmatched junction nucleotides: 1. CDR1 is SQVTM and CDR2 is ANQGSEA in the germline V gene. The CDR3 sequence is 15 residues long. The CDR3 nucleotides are TGCAGCGTTGAAGGGACAGGGGGCTACCAAGAGACCCAGTACTTC. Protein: CSVEGTGGYQETQYF.

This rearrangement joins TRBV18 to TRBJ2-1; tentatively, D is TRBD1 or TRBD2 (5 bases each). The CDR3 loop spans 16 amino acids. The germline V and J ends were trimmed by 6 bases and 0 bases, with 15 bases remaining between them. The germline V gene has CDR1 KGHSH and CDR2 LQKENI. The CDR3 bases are TGTGCCAGCTCCCTCGCCAGGGACGGCTCCTACAATGAGCAGTTCTTC. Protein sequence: CASSLARDGSYNEQFF.

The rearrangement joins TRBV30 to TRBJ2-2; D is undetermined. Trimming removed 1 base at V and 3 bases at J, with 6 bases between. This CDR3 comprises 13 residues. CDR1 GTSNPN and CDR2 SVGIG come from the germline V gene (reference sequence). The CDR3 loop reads CAWSETYTGELFF. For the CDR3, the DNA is TGTGCCTGGAGTGAGACTTACACCGGGGAGCTGTTTTTT.

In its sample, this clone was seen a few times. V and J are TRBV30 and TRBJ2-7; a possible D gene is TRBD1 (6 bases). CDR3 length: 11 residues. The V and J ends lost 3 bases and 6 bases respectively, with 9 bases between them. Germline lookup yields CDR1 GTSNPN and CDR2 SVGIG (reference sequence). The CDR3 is CAWRGAGEQYF. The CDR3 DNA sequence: TGTGCCTGGAGGGGGGCGGGCGAGCAGTACTTC.

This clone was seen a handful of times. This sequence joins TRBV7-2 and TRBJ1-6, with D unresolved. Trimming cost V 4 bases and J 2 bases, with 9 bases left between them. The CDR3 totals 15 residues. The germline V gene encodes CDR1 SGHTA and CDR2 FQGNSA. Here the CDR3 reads CASSSLSAYNSPLHF. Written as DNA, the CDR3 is TGTGCCAGCAGCTCACTATCCGCCTATAATTCACCCCTCCACTTT.